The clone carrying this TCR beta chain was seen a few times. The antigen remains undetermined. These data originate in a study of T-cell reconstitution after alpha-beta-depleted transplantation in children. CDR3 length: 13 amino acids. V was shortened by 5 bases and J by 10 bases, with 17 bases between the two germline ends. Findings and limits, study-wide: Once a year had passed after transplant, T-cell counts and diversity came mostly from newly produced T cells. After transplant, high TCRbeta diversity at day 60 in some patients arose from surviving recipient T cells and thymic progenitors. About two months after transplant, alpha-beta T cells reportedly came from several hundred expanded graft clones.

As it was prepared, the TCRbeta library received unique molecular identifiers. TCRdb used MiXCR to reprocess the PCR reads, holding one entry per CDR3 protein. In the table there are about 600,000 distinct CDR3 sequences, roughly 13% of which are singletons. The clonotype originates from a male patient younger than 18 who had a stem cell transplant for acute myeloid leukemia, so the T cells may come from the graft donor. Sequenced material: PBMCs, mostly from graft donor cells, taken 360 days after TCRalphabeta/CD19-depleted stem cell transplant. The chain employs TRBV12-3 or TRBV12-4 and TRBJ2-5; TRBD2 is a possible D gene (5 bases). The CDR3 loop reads CASSEGLPGVQYF. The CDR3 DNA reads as TGTGCCAGCAGTGAAGGACTGCCCGGGGTCCAGTACTTC.